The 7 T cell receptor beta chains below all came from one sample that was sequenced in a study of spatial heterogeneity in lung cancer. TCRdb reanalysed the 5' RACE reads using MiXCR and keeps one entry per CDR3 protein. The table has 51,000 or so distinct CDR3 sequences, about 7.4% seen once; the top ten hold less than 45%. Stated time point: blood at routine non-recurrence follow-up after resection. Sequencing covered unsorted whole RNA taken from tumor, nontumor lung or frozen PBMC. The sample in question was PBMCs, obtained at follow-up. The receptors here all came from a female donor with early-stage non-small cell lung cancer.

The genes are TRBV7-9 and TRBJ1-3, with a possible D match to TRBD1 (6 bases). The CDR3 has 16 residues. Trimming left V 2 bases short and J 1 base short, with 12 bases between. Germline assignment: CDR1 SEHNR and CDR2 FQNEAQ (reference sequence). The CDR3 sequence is CASSLPPGDSGNTIYF. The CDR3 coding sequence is TGTGCCAGCAGCTTACCTCCAGGGGATTCTGGAAACACCATATATTTT.

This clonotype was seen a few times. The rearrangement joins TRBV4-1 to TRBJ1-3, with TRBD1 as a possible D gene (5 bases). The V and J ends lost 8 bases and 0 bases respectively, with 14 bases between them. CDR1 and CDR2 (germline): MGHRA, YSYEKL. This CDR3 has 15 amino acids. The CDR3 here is CASGDDAISGNTIYF. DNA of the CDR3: TGCGCCAGCGGGGACGATGCCATCTCTGGAAACACCATATATTTT.

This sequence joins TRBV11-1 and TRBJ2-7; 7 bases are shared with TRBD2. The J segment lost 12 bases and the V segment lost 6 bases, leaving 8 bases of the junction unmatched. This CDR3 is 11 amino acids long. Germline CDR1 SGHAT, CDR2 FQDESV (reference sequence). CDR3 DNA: TGTGCCAGCAGTTCCGGGACTACGCTGTACTTC. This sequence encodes CASSSGTTLYF.

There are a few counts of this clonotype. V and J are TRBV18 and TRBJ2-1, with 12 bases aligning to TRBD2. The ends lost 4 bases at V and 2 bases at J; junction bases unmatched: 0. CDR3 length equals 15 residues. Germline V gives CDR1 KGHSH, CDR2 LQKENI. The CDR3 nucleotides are TGTGCCAGCTCACGGACTAGCGGGACCTACAATGAGCAGTTCTTC. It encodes CASSRTSGTYNEQFF. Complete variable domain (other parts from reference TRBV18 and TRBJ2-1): NAGVMQNPRHLVRRRGQEARLRCSPMKGHSHVYWYRQLPEEGLKFMVYLQKENIIDESGMPKERFSAEFPKEGPSILRIQQVVRGDSAAYFCASSRTSGTYNEQFFGPGTRLTVL.

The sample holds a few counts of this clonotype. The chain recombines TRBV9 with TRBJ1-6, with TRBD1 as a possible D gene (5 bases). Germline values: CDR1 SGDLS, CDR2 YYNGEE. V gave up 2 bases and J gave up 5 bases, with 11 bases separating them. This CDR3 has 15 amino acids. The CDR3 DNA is TGTGCCAGCAGCGTTGGGGACGGAAATAATTCACCCCTCCACTTT. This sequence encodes CASSVGDGNNSPLHF.

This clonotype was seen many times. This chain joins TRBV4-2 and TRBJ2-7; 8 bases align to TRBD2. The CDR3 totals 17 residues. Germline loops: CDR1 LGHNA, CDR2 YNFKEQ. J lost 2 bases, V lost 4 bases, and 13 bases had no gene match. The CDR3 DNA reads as TGTGCCAGCAGCCGAGAAAGTAAGAGGGGACTAGCCTACGAGCAGTACTTC. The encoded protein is CASSRESKRGLAYEQYF.

The CDR3 loop is CSVVGGGGEAFRNTEAFF. The CDR3 nucleotides are TGCAGCGTTGTAGGGGGCGGTGGGGAAGCGTTTCGGAACACTGAAGCTTTCTTT. The chain recombines TRBV29-1 with TRBJ1-1; 7 bases are a match to TRBD1. This CDR3 is 18 amino acids long. Germline CDR1 SQVTM, CDR2 ANQGSEA. The V and J ends lost 4 bases and 1 base, in that order; junction bases with no gene match: 18.